This T cell receptor (beta chain) was captured in a study of cytomegalovirus exposure and HLA in healthy donors. The wider study: Drawn from HLA-typed donors, 65 million to 100 million unique TCRs were held in an early data release. Whole-study findings and limits: In a later analysis, HLA-C alleles had the fewest associated TCRs, DRB1 alleles the most.

Germline V gene lookup returns CDR1 MNHNS and CDR2 SASEGT. The CDR3 has 14 amino acids. V lost 0 bases and J lost 0, with 3 bases in between. As for the donors, each was a healthy bone marrow donor. The PCR employed 60 Vbeta primers together with 13 Jbeta primers. Authors' processing steps: Approximately 11 million shared chains were among around 80 million unique TCR beta chains counted in a later analysis. Produced via immunoSEQ multiplex PCR; TCRdb's table is partial and in-frame only. That table gives V, J and clone size, and the DNA gave D and trimming. Among over 150,000 clones listed, roughly two thirds were seen once. This clone was observed a handful of times. Its specificity is not known.

The sequence was obtained from a woman in her thirties in good health and CMV-seronegative. The chain combines TRBV6-1 with TRBJ1-5; D is uncertain. The sample consisted of PBMCs. The CDR3 DNA reads as TGTGCCAGCAGTGAAGCGTATAGCAATCAGCCCCAGCATTTT. Residues: CASSEAYSNQPQHF.